Included here is one TCR beta chain sequence, with context. The antigen it recognizes is unknown. No clone much larger than this one lies a single base away; base qualities are absent. The data derive from a study of blood T cell repertoires in COVID-19 (dated by TCRdb to about 2020). Background on the whole study: The collaborator samples originated in the United States, Italy and Spain and spanned the acute and convalescent phases of COVID-19. HLA class I and class II types, where available, came from metadata supplied by the sample provider rather than from assay-based typing. Samples were obtained from the ongoing ImmuneRACE study (first 160 participants) and from over a thousand subjects provided by 6 global collaborators. The sample metadata nearly always contained a de-identified subject ID, COVID-19 status, age in years and sex. Deeply sampled blood TCRbeta repertoires from subjects exposed to, actively infected with, or recovered from COVID-19 were included in the dataset. The material from the prospective study consisted of cDNA or gDNA derived from T cells, B-cell-depleted T cells, or PBMCs. The repertoires were made available in a free public database intended to serve as a resource for research on the immune response to SARS-CoV-2. Overall results and qualifications from the work: How much clinical and demographic metadata was included differed by source and by participant, and the metadata was provided uncurated.

TCRbeta CDR3 regions were amplified from genomic DNA by means of the immunoSEQ Assay, a bias-controlled multiplex PCR. Processing in the source paper ran as follows. Within the assay, amplification of reference gene primers was used to estimate how many nucleated cells each sample contained. To quantify the absolute abundance of each unique TCRbeta CDR3 rearrangement, sequence reads were collapsed and filtered. Productive Simpson clonality was computed per sample as the square root of Simpson's diversity index over productive rearrangements. TCRdb retrieved this table from immuneACCESS and kept in-frame rearrangements only. Not all clones are present; in checked studies, unresolved V genes account for under half, and no reason is known for the remainder. V, J and clone size reflect that table, while D and trimming were determined from the DNA. The sample table contains 200,000 or so clones; only one count was recorded for 75% to 90% of them. The ten largest clones represent less than 4.5% of the sample.

Between the V and J ends, shortened by 4 bases and 2 bases respectively, the junction contains 5 bases. Taken from cysteine to phenylalanine, the CDR3 has 11 residues. The CDR3 DNA has 33 bases and is translated from base 1. CDR1 DFQATT and CDR2 SNEGSKA are derived from the germline V gene (reference sequence). Participants in the prospective study were aged roughly 18 to 90 years, lived in over 20 United States geographic areas, and enrolled through a virtual design. Cohort assignment in the prospective study relied on participant-reported clinical history from a screening survey and a study questionnaire. Mobile phlebotomists in the prospective study collected whole blood, serum and a nasopharyngeal or oropharyngeal swab from every participant. Additional blood draws and questionnaires over an approximately two-month period could optionally be provided by prospective study participants. Before DNA extraction, blood samples from the prospective study were shipped at room temperature or frozen.

This receptor was taken from a woman aged 40 to 55 with acute COVID-19. This chain is built from TRBV20-1 and TRBJ1-2; the D segment cannot be called with confidence. The specimen sequenced was PBMCs or T cells enriched from blood (not recorded which). The nucleotide sequence is given as TGCAGTGCTAAGGAGAACTATGGCTACACCTTC. Translated, it reads CSAKENYGYTF.